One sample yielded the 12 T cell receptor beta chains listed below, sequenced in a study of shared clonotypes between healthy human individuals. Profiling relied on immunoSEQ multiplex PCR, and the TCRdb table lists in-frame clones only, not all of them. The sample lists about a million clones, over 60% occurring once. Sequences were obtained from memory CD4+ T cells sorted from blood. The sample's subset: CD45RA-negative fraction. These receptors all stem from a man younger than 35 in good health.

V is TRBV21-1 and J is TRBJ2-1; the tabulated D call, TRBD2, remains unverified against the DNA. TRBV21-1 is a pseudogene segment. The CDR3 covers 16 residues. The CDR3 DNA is TGTGCCAGCAGCAGAGCTAGCGCCCCAACCTACAATGAGCAGTTCTTC. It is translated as CASSRASAPTYNEQFF.

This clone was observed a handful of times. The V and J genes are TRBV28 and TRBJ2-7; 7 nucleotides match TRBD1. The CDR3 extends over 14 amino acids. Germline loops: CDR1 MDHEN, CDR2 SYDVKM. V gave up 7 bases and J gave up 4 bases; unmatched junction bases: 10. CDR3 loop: CASNSYDRVYEQYF. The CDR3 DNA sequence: TGTGCCAGCAACTCTTACGACAGGGTTTACGAGCAGTACTTC.

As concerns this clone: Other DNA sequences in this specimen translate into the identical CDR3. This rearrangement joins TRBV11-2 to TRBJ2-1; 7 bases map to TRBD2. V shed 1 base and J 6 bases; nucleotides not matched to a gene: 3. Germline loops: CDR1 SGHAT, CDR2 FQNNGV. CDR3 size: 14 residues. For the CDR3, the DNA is TGTGCCAGCAGCTTAGGGCTAGCGGCCAATGAGCAGTTCTTC. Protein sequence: CASSLGLAANEQFF. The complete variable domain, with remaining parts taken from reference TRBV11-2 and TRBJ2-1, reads EAGVAQSPRYKIIEKRQSVAFWCNPISGHATLYWYQQILGQGPKLLIQFQNNGVVDDSQLPKDRFSAERLKGVDSTLKIQPAKLEDSAVYLCASSLGLAANEQFFGPGTRLTVL.

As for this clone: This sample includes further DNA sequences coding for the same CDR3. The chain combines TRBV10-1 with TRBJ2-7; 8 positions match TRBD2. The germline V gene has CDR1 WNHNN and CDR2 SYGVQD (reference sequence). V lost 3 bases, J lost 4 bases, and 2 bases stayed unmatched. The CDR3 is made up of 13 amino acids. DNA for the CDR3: TGCGCCAGCAGTGACGGCGGGAGGTACGAGCAGTACTTC. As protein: CASSDGGRYEQYF.

CDR3 region: CASSRQAGPEQYF. The CDR3 nucleotides read TGTGCCAGCTCACGTCAAGCCGGTCCCGAGCAGTACTTC. The chain links TRBV18 to TRBJ2-7, with D unclear. Germline V gives CDR1 KGHSH, CDR2 LQKENI. This CDR3 contains 13 residues. Trimming removed 4 bases from V and 6 bases from J, with 13 bases in between.

CDR3 loop: CASSLGEQSNQPQHF. The CDR3, as DNA: TGTGCCAGCTCGCTAGGAGAACAGAGCAATCAGCCCCAGCATTTT. The rearrangement joins TRBV18 to TRBJ1-5; D unclear. This CDR3 has 15 residues. Germline V lookup: CDR1 KGHSH, CDR2 LQKENI. V gave up 6 bases and J gave up 1 base, with 13 bases separating them.

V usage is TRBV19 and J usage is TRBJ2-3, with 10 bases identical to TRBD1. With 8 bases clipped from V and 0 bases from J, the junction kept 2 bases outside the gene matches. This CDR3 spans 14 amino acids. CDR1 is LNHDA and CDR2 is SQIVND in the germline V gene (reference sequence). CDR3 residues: CASRDRGSTDTQYF. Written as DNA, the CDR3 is TGTGCCAGTCGGGACAGGGGAAGCACAGATACGCAGTATTTT.

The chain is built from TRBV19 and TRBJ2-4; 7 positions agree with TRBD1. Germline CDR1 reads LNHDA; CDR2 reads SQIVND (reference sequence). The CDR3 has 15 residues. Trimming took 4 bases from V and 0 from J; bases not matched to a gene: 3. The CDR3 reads CASSRDRLAKNIQYF. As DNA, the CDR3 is TGTGCCAGTAGTAGGGACAGACTAGCCAAAAACATTCAGTACTTC.

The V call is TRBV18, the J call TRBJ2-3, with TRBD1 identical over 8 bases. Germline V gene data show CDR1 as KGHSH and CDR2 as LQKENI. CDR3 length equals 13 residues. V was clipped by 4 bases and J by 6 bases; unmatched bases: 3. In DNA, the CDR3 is TGTGCCAGCTCACGCGGACAGGGTGATACGCAGTATTTT. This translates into CASSRGQGDTQYF.

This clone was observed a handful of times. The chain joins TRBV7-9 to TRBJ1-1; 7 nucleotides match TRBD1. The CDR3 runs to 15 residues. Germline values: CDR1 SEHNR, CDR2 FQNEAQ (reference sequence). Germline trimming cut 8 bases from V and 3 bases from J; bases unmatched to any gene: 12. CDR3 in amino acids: CASQGGQVTYTEAFF. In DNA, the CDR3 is TGTGCCAGCCAAGGAGGACAGGTGACATACACTGAAGCTTTCTTT.

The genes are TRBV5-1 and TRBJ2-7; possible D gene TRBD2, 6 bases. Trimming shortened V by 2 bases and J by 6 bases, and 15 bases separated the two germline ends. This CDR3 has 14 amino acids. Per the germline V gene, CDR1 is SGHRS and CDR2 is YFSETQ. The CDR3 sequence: CASSFGGPIFEQYF. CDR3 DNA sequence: TGCGCCAGCAGCTTCGGAGGGCCAATATTCGAGCAGTACTTC.

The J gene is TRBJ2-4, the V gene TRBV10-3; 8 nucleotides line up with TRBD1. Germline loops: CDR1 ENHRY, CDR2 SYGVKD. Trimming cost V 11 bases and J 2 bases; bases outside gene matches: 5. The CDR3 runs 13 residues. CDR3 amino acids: CASDRGTKNIQYF. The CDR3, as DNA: TGTGCCTCCGACAGGGGTACCAAAAACATTCAGTACTTC.